These 5 T cell receptor beta chains share one sample of origin, sequenced in a study of blood T cell repertoires in COVID-19. The protocol was immunoSEQ multiplex PCR, while the TCRdb copy is restricted to in-frame clones and leaves out a portion. This sample has about 62,000 clones, with 86% found just once. Sequenced: peripheral blood. The receptors come from a woman of 80 years or more with acute or convalescent COVID-19.

V gene TRBV6-5 combines with J gene TRBJ2-2; possibly TRBD2 for D (6 bases). Germline CDR1 MNHEY, CDR2 SVGAGI. V was cut by 4 bases and J by 5 bases, with 14 bases left in between. This CDR3 region has 15 residues. Here the CDR3 reads CASSWVAAGTGELFF. CDR3 sequence (DNA): TGTGCCAGCAGTTGGGTGGCCGCGGGGACCGGGGAGCTGTTTTTT.

V usage is TRBV19 and J usage is TRBJ2-1, with D perhaps matching TRBD2 (6 bases). Trimming left V 4 bases short and J 2 bases short, with 15 bases between. This CDR3 contains 16 residues. Germline V gives CDR1 LNHDA, CDR2 SQIVND (reference sequence). The CDR3, as DNA: TGTGCCAGTAGTACCCGCCTTGGCGGGACCTACAATGAGCAGTTCTTC. Translation gives CASSTRLGGTYNEQFF.

V gene TRBV6-5 combines with J gene TRBJ1-1; D gene ambiguous. This CDR3 is built from 13 residues. Germline V CDR1 and CDR2: MNHEY, SVGAGI. Trimming took 6 bases from V and 4 from J, leaving 12 bases between them. In DNA form, the CDR3 reads TGTGCCAGCAGGGTTGACTTCAGCACTGAAGCTTTCTTT. This sequence encodes CASRVDFSTEAFF.

As DNA, the CDR3 is TGTGCCAGCAGCTTGGAGACAAGGAACACTGAAGCTTTCTTT. Protein: CASSLETRNTEAFF. This chain links TRBV5-4 with TRBJ1-1, with no clear D. CDR3 size: 14 residues. V was cut by 0 bases and J by 1 base, with 7 bases left in between. Germline lookup yields CDR1 SGHNT and CDR2 YYREEE (reference sequence).

This clone was picked up one time. The genes are TRBV30 and TRBJ2-7; unclear D gene. The CDR3 extends over 14 amino acids. The germline V gene has CDR1 GTSNPN and CDR2 SVGIG (reference sequence). Trimming left V 2 bases short and J 0 bases short, with 11 bases between. CDR3 sequence: CAWSISLSSYEQYF. In nucleotides, the CDR3 is TGTGCCTGGAGTATAAGTCTAAGCTCCTACGAGCAGTACTTC. Together with reference TRBV30 and TRBJ2-7, the CDR3 gives the full variable domain: SQTIHQWPATLVQPVGSPLSLECTVEGTSNPNLYWYRQAAGRGLQLLFYSVGIGQISSEVPQNLSASRPQDRQFILSSKKLLLSDSGFYLCAWSISLSSYEQYFGPGTRLTVT.